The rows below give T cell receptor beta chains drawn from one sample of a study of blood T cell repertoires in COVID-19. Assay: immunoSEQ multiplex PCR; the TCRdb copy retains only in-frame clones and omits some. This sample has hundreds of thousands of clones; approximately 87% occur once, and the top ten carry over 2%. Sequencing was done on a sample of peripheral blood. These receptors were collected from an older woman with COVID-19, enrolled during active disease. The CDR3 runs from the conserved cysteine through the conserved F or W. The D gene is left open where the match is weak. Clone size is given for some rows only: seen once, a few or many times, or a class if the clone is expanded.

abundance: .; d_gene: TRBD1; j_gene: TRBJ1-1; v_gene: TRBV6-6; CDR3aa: CASSSPDRQNTEAFF; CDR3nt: TGTGCCAGCAGTTCCCCGGACAGGCAGAACACTGAAGCTTTCTTT
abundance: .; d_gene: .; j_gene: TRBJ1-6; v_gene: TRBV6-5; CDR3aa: CARGGRDSPLHF; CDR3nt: TGTGCCAGGGGAGGACGGGATTCACCCCTCCACTTT
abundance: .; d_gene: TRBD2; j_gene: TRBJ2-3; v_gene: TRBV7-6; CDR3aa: CASSLLGGSTDTQYF; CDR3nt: TGTGCCAGCAGCTTATTGGGGGGGAGCACAGATACGCAGTATTTT
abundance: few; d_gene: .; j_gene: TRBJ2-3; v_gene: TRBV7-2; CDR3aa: CASSLTKGTDTQYF; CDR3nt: TGTGCCAGCAGCTTAACTAAGGGGACAGATACGCAGTATTTT
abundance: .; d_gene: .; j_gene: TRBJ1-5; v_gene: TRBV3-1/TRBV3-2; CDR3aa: CASSQGAGGLNQPQHF; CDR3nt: TGTGCCAGCAGCCAGGGGGCGGGGGGCCTCAATCAGCCCCAGCATTTT
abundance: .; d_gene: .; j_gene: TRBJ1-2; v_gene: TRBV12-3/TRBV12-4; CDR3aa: CASNKQGLRGYTF; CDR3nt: TGTGCCAGCAATAAACAGGGCCTCCGTGGCTACACCTTC
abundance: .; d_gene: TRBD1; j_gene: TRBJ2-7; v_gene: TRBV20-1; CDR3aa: CSASWDRELYEQYF; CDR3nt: TGCAGTGCTAGTTGGGACAGGGAGCTCTACGAGCAGTACTTC
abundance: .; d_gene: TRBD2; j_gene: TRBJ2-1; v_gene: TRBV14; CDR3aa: CASSDFTSGGSNEQFF; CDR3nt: TGTGCCAGCAGCGATTTCACTAGCGGGGGGTCCAATGAGCAGTTCTTC
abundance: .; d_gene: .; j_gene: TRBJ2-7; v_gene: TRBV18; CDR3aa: CASSPLLLYEQYF; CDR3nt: TGTGCCAGCTCACCTCTTCTTCTGTACGAGCAGTACTTC
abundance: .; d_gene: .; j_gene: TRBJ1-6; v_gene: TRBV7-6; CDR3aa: CASSRRGGGDNSPLHF; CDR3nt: TGTGCCAGCAGCCGAAGGGGAGGAGGGGATAATTCACCCCTCCACTTT
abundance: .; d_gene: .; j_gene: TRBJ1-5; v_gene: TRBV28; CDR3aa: CASSSGGKLQPQHF; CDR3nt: TGTGCCAGCAGTTCTGGAGGGAAGTTACAGCCCCAGCATTTT
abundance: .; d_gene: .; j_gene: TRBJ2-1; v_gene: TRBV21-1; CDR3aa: CASSTVAGAYNEQFF; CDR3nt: TGTGCCAGCAGCACGGTAGCGGGGGCCTACAATGAGCAGTTCTTC
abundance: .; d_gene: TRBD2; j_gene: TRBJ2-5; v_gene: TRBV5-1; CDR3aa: CASSLSGLGSSQETQYF; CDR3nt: TGCGCCAGCAGCTTGTCGGGACTAGGAAGTTCACAAGAGACCCAGTACTTC
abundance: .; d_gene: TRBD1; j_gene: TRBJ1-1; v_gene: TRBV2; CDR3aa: CASGWDRAPEAFF; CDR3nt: TGTGCCAGCGGATGGGACAGGGCCCCTGAAGCTTTCTTT
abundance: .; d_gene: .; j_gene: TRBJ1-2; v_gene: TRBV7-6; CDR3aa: CASSLTFGGSYGYTF; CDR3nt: TGTGCCAGCAGCTTAACTTTCGGAGGCAGCTATGGCTACACCTTC